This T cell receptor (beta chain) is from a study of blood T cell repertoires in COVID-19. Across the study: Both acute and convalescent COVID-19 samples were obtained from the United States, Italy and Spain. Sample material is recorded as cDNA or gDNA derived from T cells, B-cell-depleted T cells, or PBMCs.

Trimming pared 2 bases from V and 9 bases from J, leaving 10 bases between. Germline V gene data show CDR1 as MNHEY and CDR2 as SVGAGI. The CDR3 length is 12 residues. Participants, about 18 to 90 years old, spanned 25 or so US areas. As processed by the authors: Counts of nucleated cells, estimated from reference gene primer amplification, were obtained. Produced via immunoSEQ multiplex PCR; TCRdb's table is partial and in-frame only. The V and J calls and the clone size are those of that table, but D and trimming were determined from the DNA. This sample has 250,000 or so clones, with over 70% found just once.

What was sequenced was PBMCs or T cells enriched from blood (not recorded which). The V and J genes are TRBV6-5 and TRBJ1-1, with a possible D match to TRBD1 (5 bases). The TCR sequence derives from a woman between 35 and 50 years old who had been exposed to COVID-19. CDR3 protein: CASSYGQGKAFF. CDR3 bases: TGTGCCAGCAGTTACGGGCAGGGTAAAGCTTTCTTT.